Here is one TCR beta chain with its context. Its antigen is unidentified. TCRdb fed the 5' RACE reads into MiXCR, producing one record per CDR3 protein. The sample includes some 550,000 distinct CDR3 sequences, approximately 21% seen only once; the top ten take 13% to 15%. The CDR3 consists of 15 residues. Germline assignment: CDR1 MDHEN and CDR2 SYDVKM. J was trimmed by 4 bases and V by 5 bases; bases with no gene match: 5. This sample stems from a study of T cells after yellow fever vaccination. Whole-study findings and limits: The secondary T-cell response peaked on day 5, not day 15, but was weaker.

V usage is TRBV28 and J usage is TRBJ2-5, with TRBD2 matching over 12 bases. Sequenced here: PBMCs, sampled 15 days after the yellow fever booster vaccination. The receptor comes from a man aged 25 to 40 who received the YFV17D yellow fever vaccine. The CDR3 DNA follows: TGTGCCAGCAGTCAACTAGCGGGAGGAGCAGAGACCCAGTACTTC. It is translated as CASSQLAGGAETQYF.